These 4 T cell receptor beta chains originate from one sample sequenced in a study of T cell responses to AZD1222 COVID-19 vaccine. Here immunoSEQ multiplex PCR was the method, and the copy in TCRdb shows in-frame clones only, minus some. Counted here are fewer than 150,000 clones, about nine tenths occurring once; the ten biggest clones make up roughly 4.2%. The source material was peripheral blood, sampled on day 0 of AZD1222 vaccination. Receptors originate from an adult in good health.

J is TRBJ2-5 and V is TRBV27; TRBD2 might be the D (6 bases). The germline V gene encodes CDR1 MNHEY and CDR2 SMNVEV (reference sequence). This CDR3 contains 14 residues. V gave up 4 bases and J gave up 2 bases, with 11 bases separating them. The CDR3 DNA reads TGTGCCAGCAGTTCACTGGGGAGGCAAGAGACCCAGTACTTC. Translated, it gives CASSSLGRQETQYF.

This clone came up a few times. The chain links TRBV6-5 to TRBJ1-5; D not certain. V lost 9 bases and J lost 4, with 13 bases in between. The CDR3 totals 13 residues. CDR1 and CDR2 (germline): MNHEY, SVGAGI. Here the CDR3 reads CASRVDLNQPQHF. DNA of the CDR3: TGTGCCAGTAGGGTGGACTTAAATCAGCCCCAGCATTTT.

The genes are TRBV19 and TRBJ2-2; D possibly corresponds to TRBD1 (6 bases). The V gene's germline CDR1 is LNHDA and CDR2 SQIVND (reference sequence). The CDR3 runs 15 residues. Trimming removed 4 bases at V and 2 bases at J, with 11 bases between. This CDR3 is CASSSDRLNTGELFF. DNA for the CDR3: TGTGCCAGTAGTAGTGACAGGCTTAACACCGGGGAGCTGTTTTTT.

J is TRBJ2-3 and V is TRBV7-2; the match to TRBD1 covers 7 bases. Germline V gives CDR1 SGHTA, CDR2 FQGNSA. After removal of 1 base from V and 3 bases from J, the junction contained 1 base not matched to a gene. This CDR3 region has 14 residues. The CDR3 coding sequence is TGTGCCAGCAGCTTAGTACAGGGGACAGATACGCAGTATTTT. Amino acids: CASSLVQGTDTQYF.